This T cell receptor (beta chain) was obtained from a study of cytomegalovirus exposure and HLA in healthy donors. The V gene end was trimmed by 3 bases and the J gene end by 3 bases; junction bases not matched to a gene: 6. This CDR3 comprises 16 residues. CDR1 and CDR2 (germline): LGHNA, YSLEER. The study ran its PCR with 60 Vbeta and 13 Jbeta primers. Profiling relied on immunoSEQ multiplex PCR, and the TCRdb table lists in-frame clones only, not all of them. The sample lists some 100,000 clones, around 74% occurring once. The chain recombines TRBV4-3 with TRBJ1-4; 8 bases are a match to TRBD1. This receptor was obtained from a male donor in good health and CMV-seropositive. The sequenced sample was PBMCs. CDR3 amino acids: CASSQDRVVANEKLFF. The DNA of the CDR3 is TGCGCCAGCAGCCAGGACAGGGTGGTAGCTAATGAAAAACTGTTTTTT.